These 15 T cell receptor beta chains were sequenced from one sample in a study of prognosis after radiotherapy for stage I lung cancer. Using two-round multiplex PCR, the authors amplified TCR beta CDR3 from genomic DNA. First-round PCR used primers specific to each TRBV and TRBJ gene. TCRdb called the multiplex PCR reads again in MiXCR, with one record for every CDR3 protein. The sample holds under 55,000 distinct CDR3 sequences, about a third seen once. The sequencing used PBMCs, collected before or after stereotactic body radiation therapy (not recorded which). All receptors come from a donor over 45 with non-small cell lung cancer.

The chain employs TRBV28 and TRBJ2-3, with 7 positions matching TRBD2. The CDR3 loop spans 16 amino acids. Trimming took 4 bases from V and 2 from J; bases not matched to a gene: 9. The germline gives CDR1 MDHEN, CDR2 SYDVKM. Here the CDR3 reads CASSSGEREPTDTQYF. CDR3 nucleotide sequence: TGTGCCAGCAGTTCCGGGGAGCGGGAACCCACAGATACGCAGTATTTT. Filled out from reference TRBV28 and TRBJ2-3, the complete variable domain reads DVKVTQSSRYLVKRTGEKVFLECVQDMDHENMFWYRQDPGLGLRLIYFSYDVKMKEKGDIPEGYSVSREKKERFSLILESASTNQTSMYLCASSSGEREPTDTQYFGPGTRLTVL.

This clonotype appeared many times. The V and J genes are TRBV20-1 and TRBJ2-1, with D perhaps TRBD2 (5 bases). Germline-derived CDR1 and CDR2 are DFQATT and SNEGSKA (reference sequence). With 4 bases removed from V and 9 bases from J, the gap between germline ends came to 13 bases. This CDR3 contains 12 residues. The CDR3: CSATRTGLEQFF. For the CDR3, the DNA is TGCAGTGCTACCCGGACTGGTCTTGAGCAGTTCTTC.

The genes are TRBV24-1 and TRBJ1-6; 11 bases line up with TRBD1. V trimming: 1 base; J trimming: 9 bases; junction bases outside the gene matches: 4. Germline assignment: CDR1 KGHDR and CDR2 SFDVKD. The CDR3 loop spans 16 amino acids. The CDR3 region is CATSDFSDRGRSPLHF. In DNA form, the CDR3 reads TGTGCCACCAGTGATTTCTCGGACAGGGGGCGTTCACCCCTCCACTTT.

The chain is built from TRBV30 and TRBJ2-1; 9 bases align to TRBD2. J lost 6 bases, V lost 8 bases, and 14 bases had no gene match. Germline CDR1 GTSNPN, CDR2 SVGIG (reference sequence). The CDR3 extends over 15 amino acids. The CDR3 DNA reads TGTGCCCTTGGGAGCGGGAGGACACTCGGCAATGAGCAGTTCTTC. Translation: CALGSGRTLGNEQFF.

Notes on this clonotype: Being one base from a much bigger clone, this may be a read error. The genes are TRBV4-1 and TRBJ2-5, with D possibly being TRBD1 (6 bases). CDR1 is MGHRA and CDR2 is YSYEKL in the germline V gene. The CDR3 length is 16 residues. This CDR3 is CAISRMGAARGETQYF. The CDR3 nucleotides are TGCGCCATCAGCCGCATGGGGGCTGCCCGGGGAGAGACCCAGTACTTC.

V is TRBV7-9 and J is TRBJ1-2; D call uncertain. The germline V and J ends were trimmed by 3 bases and 11 bases, with 19 bases remaining between them. The germline CDR1 and CDR2 sequences are SEHNR and FQNEAQ (reference sequence). The CDR3 is made up of 14 amino acids. DNA of the CDR3: TGTGCCAGCAGCTTCCGCGAACTAATACTTGGTTACACCTTC. It is translated as CASSFRELILGYTF.

This clonotype was detected many times. This chain uses TRBV5-1 with TRBJ2-3; D gene ambiguous. Germline V gene data show CDR1 as SGHRS and CDR2 as YFSETQ. CDR3 length equals 15 residues. The V end lost 1 base, the J end lost 2 bases, and 11 bases lay between the germline ends. DNA of the CDR3: TGCGCCAGCAGCTTGCGAAGCCGCACCACAGATACGCAGTATTTT. Its translation is CASSLRSRTTDTQYF.

This clonotype was recorded many times. The chain carries TRBV5-1 and TRBJ1-2; no clear D gene. V was shortened by 7 bases and J by 5 bases, with 9 bases between the two germline ends. The CDR3 sequence is 11 residues long. The V gene's germline CDR1 is SGHRS and CDR2 YFSETQ. The CDR3 DNA is TGCGCCAGCGGGGATGGGTATGGCTACACCTTC. It yields the protein CASGDGYGYTF.

This clonotype was counted ten times or more. Here the CDR3 reads CASSKIIRPGNTIYF. DNA for the CDR3: TGTGCCAGCAGTAAAATCATAAGGCCTGGAAACACCATATATTTT. The chain carries TRBV6-1 and TRBJ1-3; D uncertain. The CDR3 runs to 15 residues. Trimming removed 5 bases from V and 2 bases from J, with 13 bases in between. The germline CDR1 and CDR2 sequences are MNHNS and SASEGT.

This clonotype was counted only a few times. A much larger clone sits a single nucleotide away, making a read error possible. The chain links TRBV12-3 or TRBV12-4 to TRBJ2-3; D unclear. Trimming shortened V by 5 bases and J by 9 bases, and 9 bases separated the two germline ends. The CDR3 is 11 residues long. CDR3 nucleotide sequence: TGTGCCAGCAGTGTTATCGAGACGCAGTATTTT. It yields the protein CASSVIETQYF.

The sample holds a few counts of this clonotype. A clone one base away is much larger, so this may be a read error. The chain carries TRBV12-3 or TRBV12-4 and TRBJ1-1, with unresolved D. The CDR3 totals 12 residues. CDR3 in amino acids: CASSFQSTESFF. Written as DNA, the CDR3 is TGTGCCAGCAGTTTTCAGTCCACTGAATCTTTCTTT.

Many counts were recorded for this clonotype. V and J are TRBV5-1 and TRBJ2-1; 9 bases are shared with TRBD2. V was pared by 3 bases and J by 10 bases, with 14 bases of the junction left unmatched. The CDR3 extends over 16 amino acids. In germline, CDR1 is SGHRS, CDR2 YFSETQ. CDR3 protein: CASSSAQGLAQREQFF. The CDR3 DNA follows: TGCGCCAGCAGCTCCGCTCAGGGACTAGCCCAACGAGAGCAGTTCTTC.

This clonotype was observed at least ten times. This chain uses TRBV5-1 with TRBJ2-1; 8 nucleotides agree with TRBD2. Germline V gene data show CDR1 as SGHRS and CDR2 as YFSETQ. CDR3 length: 15 residues. The trim removed 2 bases at V and 8 bases at J, leaving 9 bases unmatched. The CDR3 coding sequence is TGCGCCAGCAGCTTTAGCGGGGTGGGGACGGATGAGCAGTTCTTC. This sequence encodes CASSFSGVGTDEQFF.

The sample holds many counts of this clonotype. The chain recombines TRBV7-2 with TRBJ2-5; 10 bases are a match to TRBD2. The CDR3 covers 15 residues. Germline V gives CDR1 SGHTA, CDR2 FQGNSA. V lost 4 bases and J lost 1; bases outside the gene matches: 3. The CDR3 sequence is CASSSRLAGQETQYF. Here the CDR3 DNA reads TGTGCCAGCAGCTCCCGACTAGCGGGCCAAGAGACCCAGTACTTC.

There are many counts of this clonotype. The chain combines TRBV5-1 with TRBJ2-7; either TRBD1 or TRBD2 may supply D (5 bases each). The germline V and J ends were trimmed by 4 bases and 2 bases, with 22 bases remaining between them. CDR3 length: 17 residues. CDR1 is SGHRS, CDR2 YFSETQ, per germline. CDR3 protein: CASSVGVYGRGPYEQYF. The CDR3 nucleotides read TGCGCCAGCAGCGTGGGGGTATATGGAAGGGGCCCCTACGAGCAGTACTTC.